Detailed here is one T cell receptor (beta chain). Its antigen remains unidentified. This sample was taken from a study of OX40 agonist ivuxolimab in advanced cancers. Findings and limits, study-wide: Low normalized clonal expansion also occurred in some nonresponding patients.

Germline V CDR1 and CDR2: SGHDN, FVKESK. Trimming removed 4 bases from V and 3 bases from J; junction bases left unmatched: 11. The CDR3 is 17 residues long. Clones were read by immunoSEQ multiplex PCR, and TCRdb kept only the in-frame ones, dropping some. The sample has approximately 65,000 clones; roughly nine tenths are singletons. Blood samples were obtained at baseline, cycle 4 day 1, and cycle 7 day 1. The receptor was derived from an adult with an advanced solid tumor such as melanoma, head and neck, liver or kidney cancer. The chain links TRBV14 to TRBJ2-3; 9 nucleotides match TRBD2. The sample in question was CD4+ or CD8+ T cells sorted from blood, obtained in a trial of the OX40 agonist ivuxolimab. CDR3 nucleotides: TGTGCCAGCAGCCCACCGGGAGCGGGAGGCTTTACAGATACGCAGTATTTT. Protein product: CASSPPGAGGFTDTQYF.